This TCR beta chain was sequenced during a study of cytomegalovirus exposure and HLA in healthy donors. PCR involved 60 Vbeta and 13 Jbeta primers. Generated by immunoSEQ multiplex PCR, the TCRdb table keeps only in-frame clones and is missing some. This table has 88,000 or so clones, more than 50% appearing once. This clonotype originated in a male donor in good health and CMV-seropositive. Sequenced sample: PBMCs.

CDR3 in DNA: TGTGCCAGCAGCCAAGACGAGCGGGGACCTCACCTTGGCTCCTACAATGAGCAGTTCTTC. Amino acid sequence: CASSQDERGPHLGSYNEQFF. V and J are TRBV14 and TRBJ2-1; 7 bases are shared with TRBD2. The V gene end was trimmed by 0 bases and the J gene end by 0 bases; junction bases not matched to a gene: 14. The CDR3 is 20 amino acids. Germline V gene lookup returns CDR1 SGHDN and CDR2 FVKESK.